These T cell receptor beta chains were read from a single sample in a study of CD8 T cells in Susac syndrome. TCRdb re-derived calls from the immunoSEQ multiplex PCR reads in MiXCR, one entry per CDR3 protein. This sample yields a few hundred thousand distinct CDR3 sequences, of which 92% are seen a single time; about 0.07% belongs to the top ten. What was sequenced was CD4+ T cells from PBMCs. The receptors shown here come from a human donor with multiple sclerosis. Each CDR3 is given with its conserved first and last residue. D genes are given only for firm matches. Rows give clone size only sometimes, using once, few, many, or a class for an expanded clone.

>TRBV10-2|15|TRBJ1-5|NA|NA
TGCGCCAGCAGTGAAGGCAGGGTCGTCAATCAGCCCCAGCATTTT
CASSEGRVVNQPQHF
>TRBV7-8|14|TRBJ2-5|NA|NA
TGTGCCAGCAGCCCCGTTGGTAGGAGGGAGACCCAGTACTTC
CASSPVGRRETQYF
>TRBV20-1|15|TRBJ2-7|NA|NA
TGCAGTGCTAGAGATCTTTGGGGGAGTCGGGGGGAGCAGTACTTC
CSARDLWGSRGEQYF
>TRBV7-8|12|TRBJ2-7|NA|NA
TGTGCCGGCGGGTCCAGTTCCTACGAGCAGTACTTC
CAGGSSSYEQYF
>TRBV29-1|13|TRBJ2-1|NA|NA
TGCAGCGTAGCCCGGGTTCCTGACAATGAGCAGTTCTTC
CSVARVPDNEQFF
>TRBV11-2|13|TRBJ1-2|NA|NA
TGTGCCAGCAGCTTAGATCCGGGTGGTGGCTACACCTTC
CASSLDPGGGYTF
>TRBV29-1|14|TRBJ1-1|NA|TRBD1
TGCAGCGTGGGAACAGGGGCCTGGAGCGCTGAAGCTTTCTTT
CSVGTGAWSAEAFF
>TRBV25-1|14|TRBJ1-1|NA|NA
TGTGCCAGCAGTGAGAGGAATAGGGACACTGAAGCTTTCTTT
CASSERNRDTEAFF
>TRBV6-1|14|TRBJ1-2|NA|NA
TGTGCCAGCACCGAAGGGTACAGCTTCTATGGCTACACCTTC
CASTEGYSFYGYTF
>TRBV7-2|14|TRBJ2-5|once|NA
TGTGCCAGCAGCGCGGACTGGGTACAAGAGACCCAGTACTTC
CASSADWVQETQYF
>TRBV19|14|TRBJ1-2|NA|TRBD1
TGTGCCAGTAGTATCCTTGGACAGGGTAAGGGCTACACCTTC
CASSILGQGKGYTF
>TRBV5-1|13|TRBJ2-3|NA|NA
TGCGCCAGCAGCACCAACACCGCAGATACGCAGTATTTT
CASSTNTADTQYF
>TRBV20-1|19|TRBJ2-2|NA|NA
TGCAGTGCTAGAGGCCGAGGGGGTGAAGGGGGATACGTAATCGGGGAGCTGTTTTTT
CSARGRGGEGGYVIGELFF
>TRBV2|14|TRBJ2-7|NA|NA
TGTGCCAGCAAGCAACAGGGCCCTTTACACGAGCAGTACTTC
CASKQQGPLHEQYF
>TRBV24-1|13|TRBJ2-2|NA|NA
TGTGCCACCAGTGCCCTGGGGGGCGGGGAGCTGTTTTTT
CATSALGGGELFF
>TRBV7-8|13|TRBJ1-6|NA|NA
TGTGCCAGCAGCTCGACACTAAATTCACCCCTCCACTTT
CASSSTLNSPLHF
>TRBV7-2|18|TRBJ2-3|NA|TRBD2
TGTGCCAGCAGCTCAAATGGATGGGGGGGAGTTGGCACAGATACGCAGTATTTT
CASSSNGWGGVGTDTQYF
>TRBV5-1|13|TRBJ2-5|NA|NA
TGCGCCAGCAGCGGGGTGGGGAAAGAGACCCAGTACTTC
CASSGVGKETQYF
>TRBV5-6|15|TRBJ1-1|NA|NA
TGTGCCAGCAGCTTGGTCAACAGGTTGAACACTGAAGCTTTCTTT
CASSLVNRLNTEAFF
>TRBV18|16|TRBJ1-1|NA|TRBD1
TGTGCCAGCTCACCCCTACCACAGGGGGCGAGGACTGAAGCTTTCTTT
CASSPLPQGARTEAFF
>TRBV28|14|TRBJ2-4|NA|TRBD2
TGTGCCAGCAGTTTAGGCGGGAGCAAAAACATTCAGTACTTC
CASSLGGSKNIQYF
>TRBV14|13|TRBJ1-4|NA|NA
TGTGCCAGCAGCCAGAGCGTGTCCGAAAAACTGTTTTTT
CASSQSVSEKLFF
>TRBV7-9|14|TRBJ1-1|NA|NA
TGTGCCAGCAGCATCCCTCGGGTTGACACTGAAGCTTTCTTT
CASSIPRVDTEAFF
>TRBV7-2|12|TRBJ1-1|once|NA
TGTGCCAGCAGCTCCCAACGGACTGAAGCTTTCTTT
CASSSQRTEAFF
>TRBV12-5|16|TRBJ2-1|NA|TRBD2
TGTGCTAGTGGTTCGGGACTAGCGGGAGGGCCCAATGAGCAGTTCTTC
CASGSGLAGGPNEQFF
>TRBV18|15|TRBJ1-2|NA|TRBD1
TGTGCCAGCTCACCCCTGGGACAGACAGGTTCAGTCTACACCTTC
CASSPLGQTGSVYTF
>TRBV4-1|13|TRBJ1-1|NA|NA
TGCGCCAGCAGCCAAGACCTAAGGGCTGAAGCTTTCTTT
CASSQDLRAEAFF
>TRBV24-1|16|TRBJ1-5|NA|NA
TGTGCCACCAGTGATAGCGGCAGGAAAAGCAATCAGCCCCAGCATTTT
CATSDSGRKSNQPQHF
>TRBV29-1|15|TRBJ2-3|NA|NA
TGCAGCGTTGAAGACTACAGGCTAGACACAGATACGCAGTATTTT
CSVEDYRLDTDTQYF